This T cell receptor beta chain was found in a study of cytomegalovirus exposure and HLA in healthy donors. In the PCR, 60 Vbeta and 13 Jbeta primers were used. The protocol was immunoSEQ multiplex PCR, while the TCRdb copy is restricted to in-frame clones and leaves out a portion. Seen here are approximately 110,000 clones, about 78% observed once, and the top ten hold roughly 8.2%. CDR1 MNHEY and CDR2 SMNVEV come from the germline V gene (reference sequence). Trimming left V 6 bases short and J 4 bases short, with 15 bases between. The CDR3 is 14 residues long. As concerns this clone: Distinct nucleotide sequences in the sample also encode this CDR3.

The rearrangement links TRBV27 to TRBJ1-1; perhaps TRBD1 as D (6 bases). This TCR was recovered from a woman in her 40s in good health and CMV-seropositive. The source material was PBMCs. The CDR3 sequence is CASSPRGGPTEAFF. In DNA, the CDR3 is TGTGCCAGCAGCCCCCGAGGGGGACCCACTGAAGCTTTCTTT.